Sequencing of this TCR beta chain was carried out in a study of cytomegalovirus exposure and HLA in healthy donors. The overall study: HLA-typed donors were the source of 83 million or so unique TCRs, which an early data release held. The study placed 70% to 90% of its 398 genotyped donors in the Caucasian-associated ancestry cluster. Study findings and constraints: In a later analysis, a missense DCLRE1C variant was linked to TCR beta V- and J-gene trimming. A prior analysis recorded that most TCR beta V segments were productive about 87% or about 30% of the time.

PCR involved 60 Vbeta and 13 Jbeta primers. The assay was immunoSEQ multiplex PCR, and TCRdb's table has in-frame clones only and misses some. Seen here are under 200,000 clones, over 65% observed once, and the top ten hold 1.8%. A few counts support this clone. Its specificity is unknown. Trimming removed 5 bases at V and 0 bases at J, with 14 bases between. The CDR3 length is 16 residues. The V gene's germline CDR1 is LNHDA and CDR2 SQIVND (reference sequence). The clonotype originates from a woman aged 30 to 39 in good health and CMV-seronegative. V usage is TRBV19 and J usage is TRBJ1-3; a weak D match, TRBD1 (5 bases). Sequenced sample: PBMCs. The CDR3 loop reads CASSPPLGVSGNTIYF. CDR3 DNA: TGTGCCAGTAGTCCCCCTTTAGGGGTCTCTGGAAACACCATATATTTT.